A selection of T cell receptor beta chains follows, all from one sample in a study of T cell responses to AZD1222 COVID-19 vaccine. Measured with immunoSEQ multiplex PCR; TCRdb has only the in-frame clones, and not every one. Altogether around 91,000 clones are present, roughly 92% being singletons, with the ten largest covering about 8.3%. The source material was peripheral blood, sampled 28 days after the second AZD1222 dose. Receptor source: an adult who received the AZD1222 COVID-19 vaccine. CDR3s include the opening cysteine and the closing phenylalanine or tryptophan. The order of the fields is D gene, clone size, V gene, J gene, CDR3 protein, CDR3 DNA. A D gene is named only where the DNA matches it firmly. Clone size is stated in some rows and not others, as once, few, many or a class when expanded.

>-|-|TRBV6-6|TRBJ2-7
CASSYPSLHEQYF
TGTGCCAGCAGTTACCCCTCCCTTCACGAGCAGTACTTC
>-|-|TRBV10-1|TRBJ1-4
CASSERQSREKLFF
TGCGCCAGCAGTGAGAGACAATCTCGTGAAAAACTGTTTTTT
>TRBD1|-|TRBV19|TRBJ1-4
CASSIETGKDREKLFF
TGTGCCAGTAGTATAGAGACAGGGAAGGACCGAGAAAAACTGTTTTTT
>TRBD1|-|TRBV18|TRBJ1-1
CASSPPGAAGGLNTEAFF
TGTGCCAGCTCACCACCGGGGGCGGCAGGGGGCCTGAACACTGAAGCTTTCTTT
>-|few|TRBV5-1|TRBJ1-1
CASSLVDSGTEAFF
TGCGCCAGCAGCTTGGTGGACAGTGGCACTGAAGCTTTCTTT
>TRBD1|few|TRBV28|TRBJ1-2
CASTEGGGGFGYTF
TGTGCCAGCACTGAAGGAGGGGGCGGCTTTGGCTACACCTTC
>TRBD1|-|TRBV5-4|TRBJ1-1
CASRLDRGLTEAFF
TGTGCCAGCCGATTGGACAGGGGGCTCACTGAAGCTTTCTTT
>-|-|TRBV9|TRBJ2-6
CASSTRFPGANVLTF
TGTGCCAGCAGCACTAGATTCCCTGGGGCCAACGTCCTGACTTTC
>TRBD1|once|TRBV28|TRBJ2-5
CASSLLQGSQETQYF
TGTGCCAGCAGTCTTCTACAGGGGAGCCAAGAGACCCAGTACTTC
>-|-|TRBV10-3|TRBJ2-7
CAIRQTAFSYEQYF
TGTGCCATCAGACAGACAGCTTTCTCCTACGAGCAGTACTTC
>TRBD1|-|TRBV5-7|TRBJ2-5
CASSSHVHPGTGGEETQYF
TGTGCCAGCAGCTCTCACGTTCATCCCGGGACAGGGGGCGAGGAGACCCAGTACTTC
>-|-|TRBV12-3/TRBV12-4|TRBJ1-1
CASSVWWGAFF
TGTGCCAGCAGCGTATGGTGGGGAGCTTTCTTT
>-|-|TRBV25-1|TRBJ1-6
CASSSGGRSPLHF
TGTGCCAGCAGTTCGGGCGGACGGTCACCCCTCCACTTT
>TRBD1|-|TRBV19|TRBJ1-5
CASRDRARSNQPQHF
TGTGCCAGCCGGGACAGGGCAAGGAGCAATCAGCCCCAGCATTTT
>TRBD1|-|TRBV4-3|TRBJ2-1
CASSQDRGFSYNEQFF
TGCGCCAGCAGCCAAGACAGGGGGTTTTCCTACAATGAGCAGTTCTTC
>-|-|TRBV9|TRBJ2-7
CASSANFPRHRSYEQYF
TGTGCCAGCAGCGCAAATTTCCCTCGGCACCGCTCCTACGAGCAGTACTTC
>-|once|TRBV7-8|TRBJ2-5
CASSITGTPKETQYF
TGTGCCAGCAGCATAACCGGGACACCCAAAGAGACCCAGTACTTC
>TRBD1|-|TRBV6-5|TRBJ2-7
CASSYLGTGKHEQYF
TGTGCCAGCAGTTACTTAGGGACAGGGAAACACGAGCAGTACTTC
>TRBD2|-|TRBV11-2|TRBJ2-1
CASSLDASGAPIHEQFF
TGTGCCAGCAGCTTAGACGCTAGCGGGGCTCCGATCCATGAGCAGTTCTTC
>-|once|TRBV15|TRBJ2-3
CATSSPGSADTQYF
TGTGCCACCAGCTCCCCCGGTAGCGCAGATACGCAGTATTTT
>-|-|TRBV12-3/TRBV12-4|TRBJ1-1
CASSSDSPEAFF
TGTGCCAGCAGTAGCGACAGCCCTGAAGCTTTCTTT
>-|-|TRBV5-1|TRBJ1-1
CASSSGLENTEAFF
TGCGCCAGCAGCTCTGGATTAGAGAACACTGAAGCTTTCTTT
>TRBD2|-|TRBV14|TRBJ2-2
CASSQVPGLGAGELFF
TGTGCCAGCAGCCAAGTTCCGGGACTAGGGGCCGGGGAGCTGTTTTTT
>-|-|TRBV7-2|TRBJ2-3
CASSLYLTSTDTQYF
TGTGCCAGCAGCTTATATCTTACTAGCACAGATACGCAGTATTTT
>-|-|TRBV6-5|TRBJ1-5
CASVLTGDQPQHF
TGTGCCAGCGTTTTGACGGGGGATCAGCCCCAGCATTTT
>-|once|TRBV27|TRBJ1-5
CASGRDNQPQHF
TGTGCCAGTGGTAGGGACAATCAGCCCCAGCATTTT
>-|-|TRBV4-3|TRBJ1-5
CASTEGRNQPQHF
TGCGCCTCGACCGAGGGACGCAATCAGCCCCAGCATTTT
>TRBD1|-|TRBV28|TRBJ1-6
CASRGDSSYNSPLHF
TGTGCCAGCAGAGGGGACAGCTCCTATAATTCACCCCTCCACTTT
>TRBD2|-|TRBV7-9|TRBJ2-2
CASTPGLANTGELFF
TGTGCCAGCACCCCGGGACTAGCGAACACCGGGGAGCTGTTTTTT
>-|-|TRBV7-2|TRBJ2-7
CASSARGGFYEQYF
TGTGCCAGCAGCGCGAGGGGGGGTTTCTACGAGCAGTACTTC
>-|-|TRBV6-4|TRBJ1-2
CASSEGANYGYTF
TGTGCCAGCAGTGAGGGGGCGAACTATGGCTACACCTTC
>-|-|TRBV28|TRBJ1-4
CASSPGTRAANEKLFF
TGTGCCAGCAGTCCCGGGACCCGGGCGGCTAATGAAAAACTGTTTTTT
>TRBD2|once|TRBV6-6|TRBJ2-1
CASSLQAGGPNEQFF
TGTGCCAGCAGCCTCCAAGCGGGAGGGCCCAATGAGCAGTTCTTC
>TRBD1|-|TRBV30|TRBJ2-7
CAWARDRVNEQYF
TGTGCCTGGGCCCGGGACAGGGTCAACGAGCAGTACTTC
>TRBD1|-|TRBV19|TRBJ1-5
CASSSPGQGIQPQHF
TGTGCCAGTAGTTCCCCCGGACAGGGGATTCAGCCCCAGCATTTT
>TRBD1|-|TRBV6-2/TRBV6-3|TRBJ2-7
CASTPGQGIYEQYF
TGTGCCAGCACCCCGGGACAGGGAATCTACGAGCAGTACTTC
>-|-|TRBV6-2/TRBV6-3|TRBJ1-1
CASSYGQGRAFF
TGTGCCAGCAGTTACGGGCAGGGGAGAGCTTTCTTT
>TRBD1|-|TRBV5-4|TRBJ2-1
CASSFQGARNEQFF
TGTGCCAGCAGCTTCCAGGGGGCTCGTAATGAGCAGTTCTTC
>-|-|TRBV5-6|TRBJ2-1
CASSLGFDLVAGEFF
TGTGCCAGCAGCTTGGGTTTCGACCTGGTGGCAGGGGAGTTCTTC
>TRBD2|-|TRBV7-2|TRBJ2-1
CASSLVSSGKYNEQFF
TGTGCCAGCAGCTTAGTTTCTAGCGGGAAATACAATGAGCAGTTCTTC
>TRBD2|-|TRBV3-1/TRBV3-2|TRBJ2-1
CASSGFSGSRGEQFF
TGTGCCAGCAGCGGGTTTAGCGGGAGTCGTGGTGAGCAGTTCTTC
>TRBD1|few|TRBV7-8|TRBJ1-3
CASSLETGSYGNTIYF
TGTGCCAGCAGCTTGGAGACAGGGTCTTACGGAAACACCATATATTTT
>-|-|TRBV29-1|TRBJ1-1
CSALGPLNTEAFF
TGCAGCGCCTTGGGACCGTTGAACACTGAAGCTTTCTTT
>-|-|TRBV18|TRBJ1-5
CASSYTGDSNQPQHF
TGTGCCAGCTCATACACCGGAGATAGCAATCAGCCCCAGCATTTT
>TRBD2|few|TRBV10-3|TRBJ2-1
CAISGTSGPTYNEQFF
TGTGCCATCAGTGGGACTAGCGGGCCAACCTACAATGAGCAGTTCTTC
>TRBD1|-|TRBV27|TRBJ1-5
CASSLPDRWGNQPQHF
TGTGCCAGCAGTTTACCGGACAGGTGGGGCAATCAGCCCCAGCATTTT
>-|once|TRBV11-2|TRBJ2-7
CASNTLTGPEQYF
TGTGCCAGCAATACCCTCACAGGGCCCGAGCAGTACTTC
>-|-|TRBV7-9|TRBJ1-1
CASSAPSAGFTEAFF
TGTGCCAGCAGCGCGCCCAGTGCGGGGTTCACTGAAGCTTTCTTT
>-|-|TRBV7-2|TRBJ2-7
CASSLNRGAHEQYF
TGTGCCAGCAGCTTAAATCGGGGGGCCCACGAGCAGTACTTC
>TRBD1|-|TRBV7-9|TRBJ2-3
CASSSRTGLRDTQYF
TGTGCCAGCAGCTCCAGGACAGGGCTTCGAGATACGCAGTATTTT
>-|-|TRBV3-1/TRBV3-2|TRBJ1-5
CASSLGTNSNQPQHF
TGTGCCAGCAGCCTCGGCACAAATAGCAATCAGCCCCAGCATTTT
>-|-|TRBV27|TRBJ1-1
CASRLATALDAFF
TGTGCCAGCCGTTTAGCAACCGCCCTTGACGCTTTCTTT
>TRBD1|-|TRBV6-1|TRBJ1-6
CASSEGQGGTPLHF
TGTGCCAGCAGTGAAGGACAGGGCGGAACACCCCTCCACTTT
>-|-|TRBV19|TRBJ1-2
CASSMGGKSYGYTF
TGTGCCAGTAGTATGGGGGGAAAATCCTATGGCTACACCTTC
>TRBD2|-|TRBV24-1|TRBJ2-1
CATSPAPQGGTNEQFF
TGTGCCACCAGTCCAGCACCGCAGGGAGGGACGAATGAGCAGTTCTTC
>TRBD1|-|TRBV11-2|TRBJ2-7
CASSLDNRGPYEQYF
TGTGCCAGCAGCTTAGATAACAGGGGACCTTACGAGCAGTACTTC
>TRBD1|-|TRBV5-1|TRBJ2-1
CASSPAGTASSYNEQFF
TGCGCCAGCAGCCCCGCCGGGACAGCCAGCTCCTACAATGAGCAGTTCTTC
>-|-|TRBV15|TRBJ1-6
CATSRSSDSPLHF
TGTGCCACCAGCAGGTCCAGTGATTCACCCCTCCACTTT
>-|-|TRBV6-1|TRBJ1-6
CASSANGSKGGGSLHF
TGTGCCAGCAGTGCTAATGGCAGTAAGGGAGGAGGGTCCCTCCACTTT